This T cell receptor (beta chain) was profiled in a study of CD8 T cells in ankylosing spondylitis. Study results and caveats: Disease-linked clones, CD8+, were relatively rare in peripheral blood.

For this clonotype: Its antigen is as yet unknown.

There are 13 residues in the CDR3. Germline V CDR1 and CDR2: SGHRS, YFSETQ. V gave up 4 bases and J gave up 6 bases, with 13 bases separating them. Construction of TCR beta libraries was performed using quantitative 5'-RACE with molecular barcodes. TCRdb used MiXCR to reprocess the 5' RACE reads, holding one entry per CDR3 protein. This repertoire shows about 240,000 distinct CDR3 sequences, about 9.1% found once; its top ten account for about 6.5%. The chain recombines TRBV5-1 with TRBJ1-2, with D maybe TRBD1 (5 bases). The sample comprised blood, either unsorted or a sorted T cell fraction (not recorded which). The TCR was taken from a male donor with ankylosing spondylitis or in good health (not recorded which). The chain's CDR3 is CASSLRTGDGYTF. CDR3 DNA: TGCGCCAGCAGCCTCCGAACGGGGGATGGCTACACCTTC.